This TCR beta chain was recorded in a study of blood T cell repertoires in COVID-19. Study-level information: PBMCs, B-cell-depleted T cells, or T cells were the source of the cDNA or gDNA that made up the material.

The repertoire was sequenced with immunoSEQ multiplex PCR; TCRdb's copy has only in-frame clones and lacks some. The sample carries 89,000 or so clones, about 89% recorded once. Enrolment of Seattle patients took place during active infection, and they were followed longitudinally. This clone has only a few counts. The CDR3 is made up of 16 amino acids. In germline, CDR1 is LNHNV, CDR2 YYDKDF (reference sequence). Trimming pared 2 bases from V and 2 bases from J, leaving 16 bases between. This receptor was obtained from a middle-aged man with COVID-19, enrolled during active disease. This chain connects TRBV15 to TRBJ2-7, with D possibly being TRBD1 (6 bases). The sequenced material came from peripheral blood. Here the CDR3 reads CATSRLAGTKAYEQYF. DNA for the CDR3: TGTGCCACCAGCAGACTCGCCGGGACAAAGGCCTACGAGCAGTACTTC.